This TCR beta chain was profiled in a study of CD8 T cells in Susac syndrome. General study results and limits: CD8+ clonal expansion in Susac was maximal in TEMRA cells and in active patients. Some 17 Susac-specific public clones were found in total CD8+ repertoires and roughly five in CD8+ TEMRA repertoires.

After extraction with the RNeasy kit, about 0.45 to 1 ug of the RNA was reverse transcribed using random hexamers. An immunoSEQ multiplex PCR generated amplified TCR beta CDR3 products spanning 54 Vbeta and 13 Jbeta. TCRdb passed the immunoSEQ multiplex PCR reads through MiXCR, listing each CDR3 protein once. The table lists 100,000 to 110,000 distinct CDR3 sequences, about 95% of them singletons. The CDR3 covers 16 residues. J gave up 7 bases and V 6 bases, and 14 bases lay outside the gene matches. Sequencing of TCR beta was undertaken in CD8+ and CD4+ T cells derived from blood. This clonotype was recorded once. The antigen remains undetermined.

This clonotype originated in a human donor with Susac syndrome. The chain is built from TRBV23-1 and TRBJ2-2; 7 bases align to TRBD1. TRBV23-1 is an ORF for which the function is uncertain. The sample comprised CD8+ T cells from PBMCs. CDR3 region: CASSPKVGGLNGELFF. DNA for the CDR3: TGCGCCAGCAGCCCTAAAGTAGGGGGCTTGAACGGGGAGCTGTTTTTT.